The clone carrying this T cell receptor beta chain occurred once. Its specificity is unknown. At the DNA level, this CDR3 is encoded by other sequences in the same sample as well. This sample was included in a study of T cell responses to AZD1222 COVID-19 vaccine. TCRdb's copy holds only in-frame clones and misses some; the assay was immunoSEQ multiplex PCR. This sample has about 140,000 clones, with around 89% found just once. Trimming cost V 4 bases and J 4 bases; bases outside gene matches: 5. The CDR3 extends over 15 amino acids. The V gene's germline CDR1 is LGHDT and CDR2 YNNKEL (reference sequence). Study-level results: It should be noted that donors were predominantly white British and more often female, and clonal diversity was possibly underestimated.

The sequence came from an adult in good health. J is TRBJ1-4 and V is TRBV3-1 (or the pseudogene TRBV3-2); TRBD1 matches 8 bases. This specimen was peripheral blood, taken on day 0 of AZD1222 vaccination. The CDR3 reads CASSLQGAGNEKLFF. The CDR3 DNA reads as TGTGCCAGCAGCCTTCAGGGGGCCGGTAATGAAAAACTGTTTTTT.